The sequence of this TCR beta chain was determined in a study of metastatic and nonmetastatic thyroid tumors. CDR3 length: 15 residues. Looked up from germline, CDR1 is MNHNS and CDR2 is SASEGT. V shed 5 bases, J shed 0 bases, and the junction held 2 bases outside the gene matches. No patient had received any treatment before thyroid surgery. This clone was observed many times. TCRdb used MiXCR to call clones anew from the PCR reads. The table has about 59,000 clones, about a sixth seen once. J is TRBJ2-2 and V is TRBV6-1; 8 positions agree with TRBD2. Sequencing was done on a sample of blood. This TCR came from a male donor with papillary thyroid cancer or a benign thyroid nodule (not recorded which). Some clones in this sample may be carry-over from other donors' samples. The CDR3 bases are TGTGCCAGCAGTCGTAGCGGGACGAACACCGGGGAGCTGTTTTTT. Translating gives CASSRSGTNTGELFF.